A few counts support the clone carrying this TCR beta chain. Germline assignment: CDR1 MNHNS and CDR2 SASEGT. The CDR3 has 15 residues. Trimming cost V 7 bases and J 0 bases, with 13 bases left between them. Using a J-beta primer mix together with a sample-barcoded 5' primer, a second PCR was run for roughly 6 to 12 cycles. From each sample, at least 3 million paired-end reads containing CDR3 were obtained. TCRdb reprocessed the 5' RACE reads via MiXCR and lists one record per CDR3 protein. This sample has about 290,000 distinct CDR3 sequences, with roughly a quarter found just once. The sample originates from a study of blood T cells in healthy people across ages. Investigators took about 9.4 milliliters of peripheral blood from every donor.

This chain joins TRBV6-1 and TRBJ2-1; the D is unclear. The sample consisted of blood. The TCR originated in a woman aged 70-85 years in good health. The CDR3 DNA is TGTGCCAGCAACTTCGACGAGAGCTCCTACAATGAGCAGTTCTTC. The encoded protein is CASNFDESSYNEQFF.